This T cell receptor (beta chain) derives from a study of early T cells in non-severe SARS-CoV-2 infection. Study information: Alpha and beta chains were unpaired, from unsorted whole-blood bulk RNA. General study results and limits: Matching results from VDJdb favored anti-spike CD8 responses, leaving private and CD4 specificities undetected.

The table lists this clonotype with many counts. As yet, its antigen is unknown. The germline gives CDR1 MDHEN, CDR2 SYDVKM. The CDR3 sequence is 14 residues long. The J segment lost 15 bases and the V segment lost 5 bases, leaving 8 bases of the junction unmatched. Individual cDNA molecules received unique molecular identifiers during library preparation. MiXCR, applied by TCRdb to the 5' RACE reads, yields one record per CDR3 protein. The repertoire holds about 77,000 distinct CDR3 sequences, with approximately 9.1% as singletons. The TCR originated in an adult who was a healthcare worker with PCR-confirmed SARS-CoV-2 infection or an uninfected control (not recorded which). V is TRBV28 and J is TRBJ2-4, with 15 positions matching TRBD2. Sequenced sample: whole blood. The CDR3 here is CASSRGLAGGNWYF. The DNA of the CDR3 is TGTGCCAGCAGTCGCGGACTAGCGGGAGGGAACTGGTACTTC.